The sequence of this TCR beta chain was determined in a study of cytomegalovirus exposure and HLA in healthy donors. The repertoire was sequenced with immunoSEQ multiplex PCR; TCRdb's copy has only in-frame clones and lacks some. This sample yields about 110,000 clones, of which approximately 94% are seen a single time; 0.67% belongs to the top ten. Study-level results: Rarity held for most TCR sequences, but there were some public TCRs that occurred in many donors.

Germline values: CDR1 MDHEN, CDR2 SYDVKM. The CDR3 extends over 11 amino acids. Trimming removed 4 bases at V and 10 bases at J, with 5 bases between. Remarks on this clone: The antigen is undetermined.

V is TRBV28 and J is TRBJ2-6; D remains unclear. Input material: PBMCs. This receptor was obtained from a woman aged 18-29 years in good health and CMV-seronegative. The CDR3, as DNA: TGTGCCAGCAGTTCTCGGAACGTCCTGACTTTC. Translating it yields CASSSRNVLTF.